These T cell receptor beta chains were read from a single sample in a study of blood T cells in healthy people across ages. TCRdb passed the 5' RACE reads through MiXCR, listing each CDR3 protein once. The sample carries around 2 million distinct CDR3 sequences, roughly two fifths recorded once. Sequenced: blood. These TCRs come from a human donor in good health. Both conserved end residues are part of each CDR3.

j_call,v_call,cdr3_aa
TRBJ2-1,TRBV12-5,CASGKEAYNEQFF
TRBJ2-1,TRBV11-2,CASSPYGQGPYNEQFF
TRBJ1-4,TRBV6-2/TRBV6-3,CASIPPPHGLFF
TRBJ1-2,TRBV4-1,CASSQDRRDWGGYTF
TRBJ1-1,TRBV13,CASSKEGGKAFF
TRBJ2-1,TRBV29-1,CSKTSGGSLDEQFF
TRBJ1-1,TRBV28,CASRAGTERAFF
TRBJ1-1,TRBV5-1,CASSLHESTEAFF
TRBJ2-4,TRBV6-2/TRBV6-3,CASSFTTGGVNIQYF
TRBJ1-2,TRBV7-2,CASSLAPMGAGVNYGYTF
TRBJ2-7,TRBV24-1,CATSDRYSYEQYF
TRBJ2-4,TRBV25-1,CASSESSGGAEDIQYF
TRBJ2-7,TRBV7-9,CASSFRRGPSFEQYF
TRBJ1-2,TRBV5-1,CASRQAISAGGYTF
TRBJ1-2,TRBV5-6,CASSPSWDGYDYTF
TRBJ1-2,TRBV12-3/TRBV12-4,CASSLRSWDYGYTF
TRBJ1-1,TRBV3-1,CASSQNRQVEAFF
TRBJ1-4,TRBV12-5,CASGLVLGSIEKLFF
TRBJ2-1,TRBV11-3,CASETTYNEQFF
TRBJ2-3,TRBV20-1,CSATLAGRTDTQYF
TRBJ2-5,TRBV5-1,CASLAGHRGETLYF
TRBJ1-2,TRBV20-1,CSTTLTVNYGYTF
TRBJ1-5,TRBV27,CASSLYQGQGGDQPQHF
TRBJ1-1,TRBV10-3,CAITGQRNTEAFF
TRBJ1-2,TRBV4-3,CASSPTTRDGYTF
TRBJ2-1,TRBV20-1,CSARDGTSVWNEQFF
TRBJ2-1,TRBV4-2,CASSQVGGRNEQFF
TRBJ2-3,TRBV6-2/TRBV6-3,CASSYSVRATDTQYF
TRBJ2-1,TRBV6-5,CASRAFGGWGNNEQFF
TRBJ1-1,TRBV29-1,CSVDQDVDTEAFF
TRBJ2-2,TRBV12-5,CASGIRQGRGTGELFF
TRBJ1-2,TRBV6-6,CASSYEGPNYGYTF
TRBJ2-2,TRBV7-9,CASSPRASGTGELFF
TRBJ2-1,TRBV27,CASSLFERGAYSYNEQFF
TRBJ2-5,TRBV4-3,CASSQDPAPQETQYF
TRBJ1-5,TRBV5-1,CASSLTLDRASNQPQHF
TRBJ2-5,TRBV14,CASSQDRKTQYF
TRBJ1-4,TRBV7-9,CASSPGVGSFNEKLFF
TRBJ2-1,TRBV6-1,CASSVGLTQNEQFF
TRBJ1-6,TRBV11-2,CASSLLRDRVSPLHF
TRBJ1-2,TRBV7-2,CASSLVAGDGYTF
TRBJ2-5,TRBV20-1,CSARDDRRLAGAIQETQYF
TRBJ1-2,TRBV7-2,CASSLEIGGLYGYTF
TRBJ2-6,TRBV9,CASSRQGYSGANVLTF
TRBJ2-7,TRBV19,CASSIISGITIYEQYF
TRBJ1-2,TRBV7-2,CASSLGTGGWEGYTF
TRBJ2-3,TRBV7-8,CASNSLGQGKTDTQYF
TRBJ2-3,TRBV7-3,CASSFEGSDTQYF
TRBJ2-1,TRBV19,CASSIRGGLDEQFF
TRBJ2-7,TRBV7-2,CASSLNLRTGVEQYF